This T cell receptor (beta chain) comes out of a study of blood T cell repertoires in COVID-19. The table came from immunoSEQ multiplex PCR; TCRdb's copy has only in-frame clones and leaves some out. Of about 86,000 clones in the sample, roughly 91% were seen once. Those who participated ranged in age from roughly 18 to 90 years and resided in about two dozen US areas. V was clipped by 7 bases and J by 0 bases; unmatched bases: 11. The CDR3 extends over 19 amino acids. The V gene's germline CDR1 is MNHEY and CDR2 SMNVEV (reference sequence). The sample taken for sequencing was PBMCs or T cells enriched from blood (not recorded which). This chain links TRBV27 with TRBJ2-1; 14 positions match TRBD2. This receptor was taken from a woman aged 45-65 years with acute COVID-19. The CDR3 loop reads CASTRWGTSGSRSYNEQFF. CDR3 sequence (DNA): TGTGCCAGCACCCGGTGGGGGACTAGCGGGAGCCGCTCCTACAATGAGCAGTTCTTC.